Following are 10 T cell receptor beta chains from one sample sequenced in a study of T cell repertoires in cytomegalovirus infection. TCRdb re-derived calls from the reads in MiXCR, one entry per CDR3 protein. In the table there are approximately 490,000 distinct CDR3 sequences, about 11% of which are singletons. The source material was PBMCs. These receptors were collected from a human donor in good health (CMV status not recorded). Some clones in this sample may be carry-over from other donors' samples.

This clonotype was detected a few times. The CDR3 here is CASSPLRTSGGIGTDTQYF. In nucleotides, the CDR3 is TGTGCCAGCAGCCCACTGAGGACTAGCGGGGGTATAGGCACAGATACGCAGTATTTT. This chain connects TRBV4-2 to TRBJ2-3, with 13 bases fitting TRBD2. The CDR3 is 19 amino acids. Per the germline V gene, CDR1 is LGHNA and CDR2 is YNFKEQ. Trimming cost V 4 bases and J 1 base; bases outside gene matches: 11.

This clonotype was seen many times. The chain has TRBV7-3 and TRBJ2-2; TRBD1 matches at 8 bases. This CDR3 is 16 amino acids long. The ends lost 5 bases at V and 4 bases at J; junction bases unmatched: 9. Germline values: CDR1 SGHTA, CDR2 FQGTGA. The CDR3 DNA is TGTGCCAGCAGCCCTCCTGGACAGGGAGGCACCGGGGAGCTGTTTTTT. This sequence encodes CASSPPGQGGTGELFF.

This clonotype was observed many times. The V gene is TRBV12-3 or TRBV12-4, the J gene TRBJ2-3, with 9 bases that match TRBD1. The CDR3 extends over 18 amino acids. V trimming: 5 bases; J trimming: 2 bases; junction bases outside the gene matches: 14. The CDR3 DNA reads TGTGCCAGCAGTCCAGGGACAGGGATGGGGTTCGACACAGATACGCAGTATTTT. This gives the protein CASSPGTGMGFDTDTQYF.

This clonotype was seen many times. One junction end does not reproduce the germline sequence, and a read error may be involved. This rearrangement joins TRBV20-1 to TRBJ1-2, with D perhaps TRBD1 (6 bases). CDR3 length equals 14 residues. Per germline, CDR1 DFQATT and CDR2 SNEGSKA (reference sequence). CDR3 nucleotide sequence: TGCAATGCTAGAGAAACAGGGTCGCATGGTGGCTACACCTTC. It yields the protein CNARETGSHGGYTF.

In its sample, this clonotype was seen many times. CDR3 in DNA: TGTGCCAGTAGTATGACTAGCGGGACGGTCTACAATGAGCAGTTCTTC. Translated: CASSMTSGTVYNEQFF. The chain joins TRBV19 to TRBJ2-1, with 11 bases lining up with TRBD2. V was clipped by 3 bases and J by 3 bases; unmatched bases: 4. The germline CDR1 and CDR2 sequences are LNHDA and SQIVND (reference sequence). The CDR3 loop spans 16 amino acids.

The V and J genes are TRBV6-5 and TRBJ2-3; D gene uncertain. The germline V gene has CDR1 MNHEY and CDR2 SVGAGI. V lost 6 bases and J lost 2, with 12 bases in between. CDR3 length: 14 amino acids. The CDR3 DNA is TGTGCCAGCAGCCCTGGGATTTTCACAGATACGCAGTATTTT. This sequence encodes CASSPGIFTDTQYF.

This clonotype has only a few counts. In nucleotides, the CDR3 is TGCAGTACTGAAGACAGGGTGGTTGACACTGAAGCTTTCTTT. Protein sequence: CSTEDRVVDTEAFF. The chain links TRBV20-1 to TRBJ1-1; TRBD1 matches 7 bases. The V and J ends lost 8 bases and 3 bases, in that order; junction bases with no gene match: 12. CDR3 length equals 14 residues. The germline V gene encodes CDR1 DFQATT and CDR2 SNEGSKA (reference sequence).

This clonotype showed up many times. The V and J genes are TRBV12-3 or TRBV12-4 and TRBJ2-1, with 9 bases matching TRBD2. The ends lost 8 bases at V and 8 bases at J; junction bases unmatched: 7. The CDR3 totals 13 residues. Here the CDR3 reads CASAPSGTYEQFF. Here the CDR3 DNA reads TGTGCCAGCGCTCCTAGCGGGACATATGAGCAGTTCTTC.

This clonotype was observed at least ten times. The chain links TRBV7-9 to TRBJ2-6; 9 nucleotides agree with TRBD1. CDR3 size: 16 residues. Losses at the gene ends were 5 bases for V and 4 bases for J; bases not matched to a gene: 6. Germline CDR1 reads SEHNR; CDR2 reads FQNEAQ (reference sequence). CDR3 DNA: TGTGCCAGCAGCGTACAGGGGGCGCCCGGGGCCAACGTCCTGACTTTC. Amino acids: CASSVQGAPGANVLTF.

This clonotype was detected ten times or more. The chain couples TRBV19 to TRBJ1-5, with 9 bases that match TRBD1. CDR1 and CDR2 (germline): LNHDA, SQIVND (reference sequence). This CDR3 has 17 residues. After removal of 7 bases from V and 0 bases from J, the junction contained 10 bases not matched to a gene. DNA for the CDR3: TGTGCCAGTACTTTGGGACAGGGCGTTGATAGCAATCAGCCCCAGCATTTT. Its translation: CASTLGQGVDSNQPQHF.